The sequence of this T cell receptor (beta chain) was determined in a study of blood T cell repertoires in COVID-19. This CDR3 comprises 20 residues. The ends lost 2 bases at V and 1 base at J; junction bases unmatched: 9. Germline CDR1 MDHEN, CDR2 SYDVKM. Participants came from fewer than 25 US areas, aged about 18 to 90 years. Original analysis: Reference gene primers were amplified, and this amplification served to estimate nucleated cell counts. Sequencing used immunoSEQ multiplex PCR; TCRdb keeps in-frame clones, though not all of them. The V and J calls and clone size were taken over from that table, and D and trimming were inferred from the DNA. The sample carries approximately 330,000 clones, roughly 86% recorded once.

The sample was PBMCs or T cells enriched from blood (not recorded which). The sequence was obtained from a woman between 25 and 40 years old who had recovered from COVID-19. The chain carries TRBV28 and TRBJ2-1; 15 bases match TRBD2. As DNA, the CDR3 is TGTGCCAGCAGTTTAACGGGCCGGACTAGCGGGAGGGCGTCCTACAATGAGCAGTTCTTC. Its translation: CASSLTGRTSGRASYNEQFF.